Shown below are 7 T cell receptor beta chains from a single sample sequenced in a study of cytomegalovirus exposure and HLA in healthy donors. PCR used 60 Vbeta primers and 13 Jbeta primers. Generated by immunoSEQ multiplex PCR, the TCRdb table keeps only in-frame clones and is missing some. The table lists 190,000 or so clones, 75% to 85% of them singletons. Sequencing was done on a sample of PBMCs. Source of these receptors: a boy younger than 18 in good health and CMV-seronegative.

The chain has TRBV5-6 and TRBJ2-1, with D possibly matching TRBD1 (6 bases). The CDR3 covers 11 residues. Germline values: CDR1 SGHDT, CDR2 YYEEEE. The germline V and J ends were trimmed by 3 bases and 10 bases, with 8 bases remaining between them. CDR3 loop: CASSSQGEQFF. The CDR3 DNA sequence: TGTGCCAGCAGCTCACAGGGAGAGCAGTTCTTC.

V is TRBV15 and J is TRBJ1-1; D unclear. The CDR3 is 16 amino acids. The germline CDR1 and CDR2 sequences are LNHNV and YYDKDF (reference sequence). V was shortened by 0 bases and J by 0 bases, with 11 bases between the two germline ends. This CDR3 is CATSRDTVSLNTEAFF. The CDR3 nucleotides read TGTGCCACCAGCAGAGATACAGTCAGCCTGAACACTGAAGCTTTCTTT.

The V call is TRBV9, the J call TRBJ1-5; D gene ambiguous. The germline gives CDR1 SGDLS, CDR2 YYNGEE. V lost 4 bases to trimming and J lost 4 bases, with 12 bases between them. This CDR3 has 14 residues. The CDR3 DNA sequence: TGTGCCAGCAGCCGGACTTCCCTAAATCAGCCCCAGCATTTT. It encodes CASSRTSLNQPQHF.

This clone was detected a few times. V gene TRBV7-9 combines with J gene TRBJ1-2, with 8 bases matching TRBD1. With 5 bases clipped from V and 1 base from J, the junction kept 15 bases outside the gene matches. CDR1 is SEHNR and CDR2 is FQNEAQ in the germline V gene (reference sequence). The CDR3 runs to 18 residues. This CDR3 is CASSATTTGVLHNYGYTF. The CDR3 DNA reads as TGTGCCAGCAGCGCGACGACGACAGGGGTCCTCCATAACTATGGCTACACCTTC. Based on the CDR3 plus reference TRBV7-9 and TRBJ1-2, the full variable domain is DTGVSQNPRHKITKRGQNVTFRCDPISEHNRLYWYRQTLGQGPEFLTYFQNEAQLEKSRLLSDRFSAERPKGSFSTLEIQRTEQGDSAMYLCASSATTTGVLHNYGYTFGSGTRLTVV.

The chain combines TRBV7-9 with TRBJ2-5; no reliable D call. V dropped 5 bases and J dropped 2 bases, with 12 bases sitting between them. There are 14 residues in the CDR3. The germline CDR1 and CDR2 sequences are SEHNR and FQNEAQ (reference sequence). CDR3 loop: CASSPRRIQETQYF. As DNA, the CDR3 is TGTGCCAGCAGCCCTAGAAGAATACAAGAGACCCAGTACTTC.

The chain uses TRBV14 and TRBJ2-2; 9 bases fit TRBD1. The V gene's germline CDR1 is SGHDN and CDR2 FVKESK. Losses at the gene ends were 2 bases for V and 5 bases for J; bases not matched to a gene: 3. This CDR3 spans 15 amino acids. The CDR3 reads CASSQMTGGTGELFF. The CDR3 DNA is TGTGCCAGCAGCCAAATGACAGGGGGAACCGGGGAGCTGTTTTTT.

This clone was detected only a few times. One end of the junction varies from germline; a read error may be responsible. The CDR3 DNA reads TGTTCCAGCAGCTCGCGACCCCCTCGGACAGGGGACTACGAGCAGTACTTC. Its translation: CSSSSRPPRTGDYEQYF. The rearrangement links TRBV7-9 to TRBJ2-7; 9 bases are shared with TRBD1. Germline V lookup: CDR1 SEHNR, CDR2 FQNEAQ (reference sequence). This CDR3 spans 17 amino acids.